These 6 T cell receptor beta chains originate from one sample sequenced in a study of graft-versus-host responses after intestinal transplantation. The assay was immunoSEQ multiplex PCR, and TCRdb's table has in-frame clones only and misses some. The sample lists 60,000 to 70,000 clones, around 90% seen once, with around 1.7% in the top ten. Graft-derived tissue was subjected to processing to liberate intraepithelial and lamina propria lymphocytes. Source: ileum tissue, taken less than 400 days after transplant. The receptor source for this set is a human patient who received an intestinal transplant, so some T cells may come from the graft donor.

The rearrangement uses TRBV7-9 and TRBJ2-4; 7 nucleotides match TRBD1. There are 16 residues in the CDR3. Germline CDR1 reads SEHNR; CDR2 reads FQNEAQ (reference sequence). J gave up 0 bases and V 5 bases, and 7 bases lay outside the gene matches. The CDR3: CASSERRGLAKNIQYF. The CDR3 coding sequence is TGTGCCAGCAGCGAAAGAAGGGGGCTAGCCAAAAACATTCAGTACTTC.

This clone was recorded once. The chain couples TRBV4-1 to TRBJ2-1; 8 nucleotides align to TRBD1. This CDR3 is 16 amino acids long. The germline gives CDR1 MGHRA, CDR2 YSYEKL. V shed 3 bases and J 0 bases; nucleotides not matched to a gene: 4. CDR3 nucleotide sequence: TGCGCCAGCAGCCACGCGGGACAGGCCTCCTACAATGAGCAGTTCTTC. Protein sequence: CASSHAGQASYNEQFF.

The V gene is TRBV5-4, the J gene TRBJ2-3, with TRBD2 matching 9 bases. This CDR3 region has 19 residues. J gave up 2 bases and V 0 bases, and 13 bases lay outside the gene matches. The V gene's germline CDR1 is SGHNT and CDR2 YYREEE (reference sequence). In DNA form, the CDR3 reads TGTGCCAGCAGCTTGGGTAGCGGGAGTGGGTATTTACCCACAGATACGCAGTATTTT. It codes for CASSLGSGSGYLPTDTQYF.

The chain links TRBV25-1 to TRBJ1-1, with TRBD1 matching over 9 bases. Losses at the gene ends were 1 base for V and 4 bases for J; bases not matched to a gene: 1. CDR1 is MGHDK, CDR2 SYGVNS, per germline. The CDR3 spans 14 residues. The CDR3 sequence: CASSESQGATEAFF. Written as DNA, the CDR3 is TGTGCCAGCAGTGAATCACAGGGGGCCACTGAAGCTTTCTTT.

This clone was found once. The genes are TRBV6-5 and TRBJ2-3, with D unclear. Germline V gene lookup returns CDR1 MNHEY and CDR2 SVGAGI. CDR3 size: 15 residues. Trimming left V 0 bases short and J 2 bases short, with 9 bases between. The CDR3 bases are TGTGCCAGCAGTTACTCGAGGCACCCCACAGATACGCAGTATTTT. Residues: CASSYSRHPTDTQYF.

This CDR3 reads CASSVGRVATNEKLFF. The CDR3 nucleotides read TGTGCCAGCAGCGTAGGCAGGGTGGCAACTAATGAAAAACTGTTTTTT. This chain links TRBV9 with TRBJ1-4, with D tentatively TRBD1 (5 bases). V shed 0 bases and J shed 0 bases, with 9 bases lying between them. CDR1 and CDR2 from the germline V gene are SGDLS and YYNGEE. This CDR3 contains 16 residues.